Listed below are T cell receptor beta chains from one sample, sequenced in a study of blood T cell repertoires in COVID-19. Some clones are missing from TCRdb's copy, which holds only in-frame ones; the method was immunoSEQ multiplex PCR. The table includes hundreds of thousands of clones, around 89% detected once. The sample was peripheral blood. The receptors here all came from a woman aged 18 to 35 with acute or convalescent COVID-19. Both conserved end residues are part of each CDR3.

length,J,V,CDR3
14,TRBJ1-5,TRBV9,CASSPRESSQPQHF
16,TRBJ2-7,TRBV3-1/TRBV3-2,CASSPVGQGSSYEQYF
14,TRBJ2-3,TRBV24-1,CATSDPEASDTQYF
18,TRBJ2-7,TRBV5-1,CASSKGLAGTLFTYEQYF
14,TRBJ1-2,TRBV19,CASTPQTGNYGYTF
14,TRBJ2-1,TRBV13,CASSLGGGNNEQFF
15,TRBJ2-1,TRBV2,CASSLLAATYNEQFF
13,TRBJ1-3,TRBV10-3,CAISVQSGNTIYF
13,TRBJ1-2,TRBV6-5,CATTYGGLFGYTF
16,TRBJ2-2,TRBV19,CASSSGTGLRTGELFF
14,TRBJ2-2,TRBV28,CASRGGQGAGELFF
15,TRBJ1-1,TRBV10-1,CASSGQGAMNTEAFF
14,TRBJ1-1,TRBV30,CAWSVSAGGTEAFF
18,TRBJ2-1,TRBV6-1,CASSEALPGGGAFNEQFF
17,TRBJ2-3,TRBV7-3,CASSLTPMDYLTDTQYF
16,TRBJ1-4,TRBV15,CATSRGSEGGNEKLFF
11,TRBJ1-1,TRBV24-1,CATRRDTEAFF
13,TRBJ1-1,TRBV4-1,CASSPTGSTEAFF
16,TRBJ1-1,TRBV18,CASSPESAGDRRQTFF
16,TRBJ2-5,TRBV2,CASSETSGGAKETQYF
15,TRBJ2-1,TRBV30,CAWTTPGLVNNEQFF
14,TRBJ2-3,TRBV4-3,CASSSHYPPDTQYF
13,TRBJ1-2,TRBV6-5,CASSRESNYGYTF
14,TRBJ1-1,TRBV5-1,CASSSGGAGAEAFF
19,TRBJ1-5,TRBV7-9,CASSLGSLMNSHSNQPQHF
14,TRBJ1-2,TRBV2,CASSEGRGVGGYTF
14,TRBJ1-2,TRBV3-1/TRBV3-2,CASGESQGADGYTF
15,TRBJ1-5,TRBV2,CASSVGPYSNQPQHF
14,TRBJ1-1,TRBV30,CAWSVGLLNTEAFF
13,TRBJ1-3,TRBV2,CASTQGAGNTIYF
14,TRBJ2-3,TRBV28,CASSLTEGTDTQYF
13,TRBJ1-2,TRBV18,CASSPQGNNGYTF
13,TRBJ1-2,TRBV19,CASSRSLEEGYTF
15,TRBJ1-1,TRBV19,CASSIEPGQVVEAFF
16,TRBJ1-5,TRBV28,CASRDGQMYSNQPQHF
14,TRBJ2-7,TRBV7-9,CASSILRGTYEQYF
15,TRBJ2-7,TRBV7-9,CASSPRTGKSYEQYF
15,TRBJ2-2,TRBV13,CASSLDRVNTGELFF
14,TRBJ1-5,TRBV6-5,CASSYGAGSQPQHF
15,TRBJ2-3,TRBV19,CASRDSGAGADTQYF
17,TRBJ2-7,TRBV25-1,CASSAADGTVHPYEQYF
16,TRBJ2-1,TRBV27,CASSSPGRSSYNGQFF
13,TRBJ1-3,TRBV6-5,CASRVGSGNTIYF
15,TRBJ2-1,TRBV7-6,CASSLGGHPYNEQFF
16,TRBJ1-2,TRBV11-1,CASSPPDRLNRDGYTF
17,TRBJ2-3,TRBV21-1,CASSDSKGASGEDTQYF
15,TRBJ2-1,TRBV5-1,CASSSGTSGGNEQFF